This T cell receptor beta chain was profiled in a study of cytomegalovirus exposure and HLA in healthy donors. In the PCR, 60 Vbeta and 13 Jbeta primers were used. Profiled with immunoSEQ multiplex PCR; TCRdb holds only in-frame clones, not every one. There are fewer than 100,000 clones in the sample; about 77% occur only once, and approximately 4.7% lies in the top ten. Overall study findings and caveats: Being indistinguishable, some V segments were excluded, TRBV6-2 and TRBV6-3 among them. Productive status was seen about 87% or about 30% of the time for most TCR beta V segments in an earlier analysis. Reportedly, a later analysis found an Asian-associated ancestry cluster had fewer N-insertions than the approximately 600-donor mean.

The sample holds one count of this clone. Its matching antigen is unknown. CDR1 is SGHVS, CDR2 FQNEAQ, per germline. The ends lost 3 bases at V and 7 bases at J; junction bases unmatched: 6. This CDR3 region has 13 residues. This chain joins TRBV7-8 and TRBJ2-7; 7 positions agree with TRBD2. The clonotype originates from a male donor in good health and CMV-seropositive. Sequenced sample: PBMCs. The CDR3 sequence is CASSLGGSGEQYF. CDR3 DNA sequence: TGTGCCAGCAGCTTGGGCGGGAGTGGAGAGCAGTACTTC.